These 30 T cell receptor beta chains share one sample of origin, sequenced in a study of blood T cell repertoires in COVID-19. Some clones are missing from TCRdb's copy, which holds only in-frame ones; the method was immunoSEQ multiplex PCR. The table shows 52,000 or so clones, with about 82% occurring only once. Sequenced material: peripheral blood. The receptors stem from a human donor in a cohort sampled during active COVID-19.

This chain uses TRBV6-4 with TRBJ2-1; D is ambiguous. The V gene's germline CDR1 is MRHNA and CDR2 SNTAGT. Trimming cost V 4 bases and J 2 bases, with 18 bases left between them. The CDR3 spans 17 residues. The CDR3 nucleotides are TGTGCCAGCAGTGCCGTAGAATCTTCCTTGGCCTACAATGAGCAGTTCTTC. This codes for CASSAVESSLAYNEQFF.

The genes are TRBV11-2 and TRBJ2-7; tentative D call: TRBD2 (5 bases). Per germline, CDR1 SGHAT and CDR2 FQNNGV. This CDR3 is built from 17 residues. With 2 bases removed from V and 0 bases from J, the gap between germline ends came to 17 bases. The CDR3 DNA reads as TGTGCCAGCAGCTTAAGGACGAGCGGCCAGCGCTCCTACGAGCAGTACTTC. Translated, it gives CASSLRTSGQRSYEQYF.

The CDR3 DNA reads TGTGCCAGCAGCCGACTTGAGACCCAGTACTTC. Encoded protein: CASSRLETQYF. The rearrangement uses TRBV6-2 or TRBV6-3 and TRBJ2-5; D is undetermined. Trimming stripped 6 bases from V and 5 bases from J, with 7 bases between. The CDR3 loop spans 11 amino acids. Germline loops: CDR1 MNHEY, CDR2 SVGEGT.

J is TRBJ2-2 and V is TRBV28; no clear D. V shed 8 bases and J shed 7 bases, with 8 bases lying between them. The V gene's germline CDR1 is MDHEN and CDR2 SYDVKM. The CDR3 is 11 residues long. The CDR3 nucleotides are TGTGCCAGCGATAGCCTCGGGGAGCTGTTTTTT. The encoded protein is CASDSLGELFF.

The V gene is TRBV28, the J gene TRBJ2-7, with 10 bases lining up with TRBD2. J lost 3 bases, V lost 6 bases, and 5 bases had no gene match. The CDR3 length is 14 residues. Germline CDR1 reads MDHEN; CDR2 reads SYDVKM. In DNA form, the CDR3 reads TGTGCCAGCAGAACTAGCGGGGCTCTCTACGAGCAGTACTTC. Protein sequence: CASRTSGALYEQYF.

The V and J genes are TRBV7-9 and TRBJ1-1; D is unclear. Trimming removed 2 bases from V and 4 bases from J, with 5 bases in between. CDR1 and CDR2 (germline): SEHNR, FQNEAQ (reference sequence). The CDR3 runs to 12 residues. The CDR3 here is CASSLSFTEAFF. In DNA form, the CDR3 reads TGTGCCAGCAGCTTAAGCTTCACTGAAGCTTTCTTT.

Only one count was recorded for this clone. The chain has TRBV27 and TRBJ2-7; D is unresolved. CDR3 length: 12 residues. V was clipped by 3 bases and J by 6 bases, with 9 bases between them. Germline lookup yields CDR1 MNHEY and CDR2 SMNVEV (reference sequence). In DNA form, the CDR3 reads TGTGCCAGCAGTTTCATGAGAGGCGAGCAGTACTTC. It is translated as CASSFMRGEQYF.

The rearrangement links TRBV5-1 to TRBJ2-1, with D perhaps matching TRBD2 (5 bases). V was cut by 1 base and J by 0 bases, with 11 bases left in between. Germline V gene sequence: CDR1 SGHRS, CDR2 YFSETQ. This CDR3 is 16 amino acids long. This CDR3 is CASSLSRTPSYNEQFF. The CDR3 DNA reads as TGCGCCAGCAGCTTGTCAAGGACTCCCTCCTACAATGAGCAGTTCTTC. Together with reference TRBV5-1 and TRBJ2-1, the CDR3 gives the full variable domain: KAGVTQTPRYLIKTRGQQVTLSCSPISGHRSVSWYQQTPGQGLQFLFEYFSETQRNKGNFPGRFSGRQFSNSRSEMNVSTLELGDSALYLCASSLSRTPSYNEQFFGPGTRLTVL.

The chain joins TRBV5-1 to TRBJ2-7, with 12 bases aligning to TRBD2. There are 17 residues in the CDR3. Germline CDR1 and CDR2: SGHRS and YFSETQ. The trim removed 0 bases at V and 6 bases at J, leaving 10 bases unmatched. The CDR3 coding sequence is TGCGCCAGCAGCTTGGGAGGACTAGCGGGAACTAACAGCGAGCAGTACTTC. As protein: CASSLGGLAGTNSEQYF.

V and J are TRBV6-2 or TRBV6-3 and TRBJ2-3, with D possibly matching TRBD1 (6 bases). The V end was cut by 2 bases, the J end by 12 bases, with 12 bases between. Germline loops: CDR1 MNHEY, CDR2 SVGEGT. The CDR3 has 12 amino acids. The CDR3 DNA reads TGTGCCAGCAGTTACGGACAGCTCACCCAGTATTTT. It translates to CASSYGQLTQYF.

The chain's CDR3 is CASMGGGTDTQYF. The DNA of the CDR3 is TGTGCCAGCATGGGGGGGGGCACAGATACGCAGTATTTT. The chain recombines TRBV7-2 with TRBJ2-3, with 7 positions matching TRBD2. CDR1 is SGHTA, CDR2 FQGNSA, per germline. V dropped 7 bases and J dropped 1; count of bases not matched to a gene: 2. CDR3 size: 13 residues. The full variable domain, with the rest looked up from reference TRBV7-2 and TRBJ2-3, is GAGVSQSPSNKVTEKGKDVELRCDPISGHTALYWYRQSLGQGLEFLIYFQGNSAPDKSGLPSDRFSAERTGGSVSTLTIQRTQQEDSAVYLCASMGGGTDTQYFGPGTRLTVL.

The V gene is TRBV6-2 or TRBV6-3, the J gene TRBJ2-7; 9 nucleotides line up with TRBD2. Per germline, CDR1 MNHEY and CDR2 SVGEGT. This CDR3 spans 17 amino acids. The V and J ends lost 6 bases and 5 bases, in that order; junction bases with no gene match: 17. CDR3 region: CASSLGTSHIVTDEQYF. In nucleotides, the CDR3 is TGTGCCAGCAGCCTCGGGACTAGCCACATAGTGACCGACGAGCAGTACTTC.

This clone was recorded only once. This chain joins TRBV27 and TRBJ1-2; the match to TRBD1 covers 12 bases. From germline, CDR1 is MNHEY and CDR2 SMNVEV (reference sequence). This CDR3 comprises 16 residues. J gave up 7 bases and V 3 bases, and 9 bases lay outside the gene matches. The DNA of the CDR3 is TGTGCCAGCAGTTTTTGGCCGGGACAGGGGGCAGGTGGCTACACCTTC. Translated, it gives CASSFWPGQGAGGYTF.

This chain joins TRBV19 and TRBJ2-7; D is uncertain. The CDR3 loop spans 13 amino acids. Germline loops: CDR1 LNHDA, CDR2 SQIVND (reference sequence). Trimming removed 4 bases at V and 3 bases at J, with 10 bases between. Here the CDR3 DNA reads TGTGCCAGTAGTAGAAACTCGGTCTACGAGCAGTACTTC. This encodes CASSRNSVYEQYF.

CDR3 loop: CASLTSGNLPDTQYF. The CDR3 DNA reads TGTGCCAGCTTAACGAGCGGGAACCTTCCCGATACGCAGTATTTT. The rearrangement links TRBV28 to TRBJ2-3; 7 positions match TRBD2. Germline-derived CDR1 and CDR2 are MDHEN and SYDVKM. The CDR3 consists of 15 residues. V lost 8 bases, J lost 6 bases, and 14 bases stayed unmatched.

J is TRBJ2-2 and V is TRBV3-1 (or the pseudogene TRBV3-2), with a possible D match to TRBD1 (6 bases). CDR3 length equals 14 residues. The V end was cut by 4 bases, the J end by 4 bases, with 10 bases between. CDR1 and CDR2 from the germline V gene are LGHDT and YNNKEL (reference sequence). CDR3 amino acids: CASSLAGVTGELFF. The CDR3 DNA sequence: TGTGCCAGCAGCCTCGCAGGGGTCACCGGGGAGCTGTTTTTT.

The table lists this clone with a few counts. The rearrangement joins TRBV11-2 to TRBJ2-3; D is uncertain. The CDR3 length is 15 residues. With 0 bases removed from V and 3 bases from J, the gap between germline ends came to 10 bases. The germline gives CDR1 SGHAT, CDR2 FQNNGV. The CDR3 DNA follows: TGTGCCAGCAGCTTAGATTTGTACACAACAGATACGCAGTATTTT. Its translation is CASSLDLYTTDTQYF.

The V gene is TRBV4-3, the J gene TRBJ2-3; 11 bases map to TRBD1. Trimming cost V 4 bases and J 5 bases; bases outside gene matches: 17. This CDR3 region has 19 residues. CDR1 and CDR2 from the germline V gene are LGHNA and YSLEER. CDR3 region: CASSRQTTGTGGSRDTQYF. Written as DNA, the CDR3 is TGCGCCAGCAGCCGCCAAACTACCGGGACAGGGGGGTCTAGAGATACGCAGTATTTT.

The chain uses TRBV9 and TRBJ2-1, with no clear D. V shed 0 bases and J shed 4 bases, with 5 bases lying between them. The V gene's germline CDR1 is SGDLS and CDR2 YYNGEE. The CDR3 is 13 amino acids. The CDR3 bases are TGTGCCAGCAGCGTAGACAGTTACAATGAGCAGTTCTTC. This sequence encodes CASSVDSYNEQFF.

This chain connects TRBV3-1 (or the pseudogene TRBV3-2) to TRBJ1-5; the D gene is possibly TRBD1 (5 bases). This CDR3 spans 13 amino acids. The germline gives CDR1 LGHDT, CDR2 YNNKEL (reference sequence). Trimming took off 2 bases at V and 7 bases at J, with 9 bases between the two ends. CDR3 nucleotides: TGTGCCAGCAGCCAAACGAGGACACAGCCCCAGCATTTT. Its translation is CASSQTRTQPQHF.

The J gene is TRBJ1-2, the V gene TRBV5-8; 10 positions agree with TRBD1. Germline V gene data show CDR1 as SGHTS and CDR2 as YDEGEE. Trimming removed 4 bases from V and 4 bases from J; junction bases left unmatched: 10. CDR3 length: 16 residues. The CDR3 sequence is CASSRRRDRGLYGYTF. The CDR3 DNA reads TGTGCCAGCAGCCGTCGACGGGACAGGGGACTCTATGGCTACACCTTC.

The rearrangement uses TRBV5-1 and TRBJ2-7; 10 bases map to TRBD1. Germline V gene sequence: CDR1 SGHRS, CDR2 YFSETQ. The CDR3 is made up of 17 amino acids. J lost 3 bases, V lost 4 bases, and 13 bases had no gene match. The CDR3 loop reads CASSPGYKTGGLYEQYF. The CDR3 coding sequence is TGCGCCAGCAGCCCGGGATACAAGACAGGGGGCCTCTACGAGCAGTACTTC.

The chain is built from TRBV27 and TRBJ2-3; tentatively, D is TRBD2 (7 bases). This CDR3 region has 17 residues. Germline V gene data show CDR1 as MNHEY and CDR2 as SMNVEV (reference sequence). V was shortened by 7 bases and J by 0 bases, with 20 bases between the two germline ends. The CDR3 is CASKGGGPSISTDTQYF. The CDR3 DNA is TGTGCCAGCAAGGGGGGAGGGCCCTCCATTAGCACAGATACGCAGTATTTT.

The J gene is TRBJ2-3, the V gene TRBV5-1; D possibly corresponds to TRBD2 (5 bases). Germline CDR1 is SGHRS and CDR2 is YFSETQ. Trimming took off 6 bases at V and 4 bases at J, with 12 bases between the two ends. The CDR3 is 13 amino acids. The CDR3 nucleotides read TGCGCCAGCACCCCAGACGGGGCAGATACGCAGTATTTT. This translates into CASTPDGADTQYF.

V gene TRBV3-1 (or the pseudogene TRBV3-2) combines with J gene TRBJ2-7, with 8 bases fitting TRBD1. Germline loops: CDR1 LGHDT, CDR2 YNNKEL (reference sequence). V lost 2 bases, J lost 2 bases, and 5 bases stayed unmatched. CDR3 size: 15 residues. CDR3 nucleotide sequence: TGTGCCAGCAGCCAACTCCGGACAGGGCCCTACGAGCAGTACTTC. The encoded protein is CASSQLRTGPYEQYF.

The CDR3 loop reads CASSQSQGNYGYTF. Written as DNA, the CDR3 is TGCGCCAGCAGCCAATCACAGGGGAACTATGGCTACACCTTC. This rearrangement joins TRBV4-3 to TRBJ1-2; 7 positions match TRBD1. The CDR3 totals 14 residues. With V trimmed by 2 bases and J by 2 bases, 2 bases remained unmatched. The germline CDR1 and CDR2 sequences are LGHNA and YSLEER.

The V gene is TRBV11-2, the J gene TRBJ2-1; TRBD2 matches 13 bases. The germline CDR1 and CDR2 sequences are SGHAT and FQNNGV. V was pared by 5 bases and J by 1 base, with 11 bases of the junction left unmatched. This CDR3 spans 19 amino acids. The CDR3 nucleotides are TGTGCCAGCAGCGGAATCCCCACTAGCGGGAGGGGATCCTACAATGAGCAGTTCTTC. Translating gives CASSGIPTSGRGSYNEQFF.

The chain links TRBV6-2 or TRBV6-3 to TRBJ1-4, with D unclear. Germline CDR1 and CDR2: MNHEY and SVGEGT. Trimming pared 5 bases from V and 4 bases from J, leaving 17 bases between. This CDR3 is 16 amino acids long. The CDR3 nucleotides are TGTGCCAGCAGTCCCTCGTCGGGGAGTCGTAATGAAAAACTGTTTTTT. This encodes CASSPSSGSRNEKLFF.

J is TRBJ2-2 and V is TRBV11-3; possible D gene TRBD2, 6 bases. CDR3 length equals 16 residues. Germline V gene sequence: CDR1 SGHNT, CDR2 YENEEA. V was pared by 5 bases and J by 4 bases, with 17 bases between. CDR3 coding DNA: TGTGCCAGCAGCCGAGGGACTCACACGGGCACCGGGGAGCTGTTTTTT. It codes for CASSRGTHTGTGELFF.

This clone was seen a single time. The V and J genes are TRBV9 and TRBJ2-1; TRBD2 matches at 7 bases. Germline assignment: CDR1 SGDLS and CDR2 YYNGEE. The V and J ends lost 4 bases and 1 base, in that order; junction bases with no gene match: 5. The CDR3 is 15 amino acids. In DNA form, the CDR3 reads TGTGCCAGCAGCCCAAGCGGGAATTCCTACAATGAGCAGTTCTTC. Translation: CASSPSGNSYNEQFF.